The rows below give T cell receptor beta chains drawn from one sample of a study of cytomegalovirus exposure and HLA in healthy donors. Some clones are missing from TCRdb's copy, which holds only in-frame ones; the method was immunoSEQ multiplex PCR. The sample includes approximately 150,000 clones, 68% of them seen just once. Sequences were obtained from PBMCs. The receptor set was obtained from a man aged 25 to 40 in good health and CMV-seropositive. The CDR3 runs from the conserved cysteine through the conserved F or W. The D gene is left open where the match is weak. The size of a clone is reported for some rows only, either as once, few or many, or as a class for expanded clones.

18	TRBJ2-1	few	TRBV4-1	NA	TGCGCCAGCAGAGGCCGCTCTAGCGTGACGGGAGACCCCAATGAGCAGTTCTTC	CASRGRSSVTGDPNEQFF
15	TRBJ2-5	NA	TRBV27	TRBD1	TGTGCCAGCAGTTCCCCCGGGACAGTAAAAGAGACCCAGTACTTC	CASSSPGTVKETQYF
18	TRBJ2-3	few	TRBV5-1	NA	TGCGCCAGCAGCTTGTTAGGCCTGGGGCCAATTGCGGCAGATACGCAGTATTTT	CASSLLGLGPIAADTQYF
15	TRBJ2-1	NA	TRBV5-1	TRBD2	TGCGCCAGCAGCTCAGGACTAGCGGGAGCTAATGAGCAGTTCTTC	CASSSGLAGANEQFF
16	TRBJ1-5	NA	TRBV28	TRBD1	TGTGCCAGCAGACCGCCAGGACAGGGGGTCAATCAGCCCCAGCATTTT	CASRPPGQGVNQPQHF
14	TRBJ2-1	NA	TRBV19	TRBD1	TGTGCCAGTTGGGGACAGGGAACCTACAATGAGCAGTTCTTC	CASWGQGTYNEQFF
14	TRBJ1-1	NA	TRBV7-9	NA	TGTGCCAGCAGCTTGGCAGGGTTGGGTACTGAAGCTTTCTTT	CASSLAGLGTEAFF
18	TRBJ2-5	NA	TRBV11-2	TRBD2	TGTGCCAGCAGCTTAGGGATCTTAGCGGGAGGAAGGGGAGAGACCCAGTACTTC	CASSLGILAGGRGETQYF
15	TRBJ2-2	NA	TRBV10-3	NA	TGTGCCATCAGAGCATCAGGGACGAACACCGGGGAGCTGTTTTTT	CAIRASGTNTGELFF
17	TRBJ1-2	once	TRBV19	NA	TGTGCCAGTAGTATTTTGGCGGAGAGGGTAGGAGGCTATGGCTACACCTTC	CASSILAERVGGYGYTF
12	TRBJ1-5	NA	TRBV6-1	NA	TGTGCCAGCAGTGATACAGGTCAGCCCCAGCATTTT	CASSDTGQPQHF
11	TRBJ2-6	NA	TRBV6-6	NA	TGTGCCAGCAGCGGAGACAACGTCCTGACTTTC	CASSGDNVLTF
13	TRBJ2-7	once	TRBV6-5	TRBD2	TGTGCCAGCAGTTACAGCGGGAAGTACGAGCAGTACTTC	CASSYSGKYEQYF
15	TRBJ2-1	once	TRBV6-1	TRBD2	TGTGCCAGCAGGGCCTTGAGCGGGAGGGATAATGAGCAGTTCTTC	CASRALSGRDNEQFF
13	TRBJ2-1	NA	TRBV6-5	NA	TGTGCCAGCAGTTCATTAGCGAGGGATGAGCAGTTCTTC	CASSSLARDEQFF
13	TRBJ1-1	few	TRBV28	NA	TGTGCCAGCAGCCCCGGGACATTCTTTGAAGCTTTCTTT	CASSPGTFFEAFF
16	TRBJ1-4	NA	TRBV7-8	NA	TGTGCCAGCAGCTTAATGGTTGGTTTTAGTTCTGAAAAACTGTTTTTT	CASSLMVGFSSEKLFF
12	TRBJ2-7	NA	TRBV5-1	TRBD2	TGCGCCAGCAGAGGGACTAGCGGCGAGCAGTACTTC	CASRGTSGEQYF
15	TRBJ2-7	NA	TRBV28	TRBD1	TGTGCCAGCAGTCACCGGGACAGCATGATGTACGAGCAGTACTTC	CASSHRDSMMYEQYF
15	TRBJ1-3	NA	TRBV2	TRBD1	TGTGCCAGCAGTGAATTGGGACAGTCTGGAAACACCATATATTTT	CASSELGQSGNTIYF
14	TRBJ1-1	NA	TRBV19	NA	TGTGCCAGTAGTATTGACAGCGGGGGCACTGAAGCTTTCTTT	CASSIDSGGTEAFF
15	TRBJ2-3	once	TRBV5-4	TRBD2	TGTGCCAGCAGCTTGGGGGTTAGCGGGAGGGATACGCAGTATTTT	CASSLGVSGRDTQYF
14	TRBJ2-7	few	TRBV30	TRBD1	TGTGCCTGGAGCGACAGGGGAGTCCTCTACGAGCAGTACTTC	CAWSDRGVLYEQYF
15	TRBJ1-2	once	TRBV4-1	TRBD1	TGCGCCAGCAGCCAAGGACAGGGCGTGCAAGGTGGCTACACCTTC	CASSQGQGVQGGYTF
12	TRBJ2-1	few	TRBV27	NA	TGTGCCAGCAGTGTAGGGAGCAATGAGCAGTTCTTC	CASSVGSNEQFF
17	TRBJ1-3	once	TRBV15	NA	TGTGCCACCAGCAGAGCCCCGTCGGTAGGGGCTGGAAACACCATATATTTT	CATSRAPSVGAGNTIYF
15	TRBJ2-5	NA	TRBV7-9	NA	TGTGCCAGCAGCTTAAGCCTGCCCGTACAAGAGACCCAGTACTTC	CASSLSLPVQETQYF
16	TRBJ1-6	NA	TRBV10-3	TRBD1	TGTGCCATCAGTGAACGGGACAGCTCCTATAATTCACCCCTCCACTTT	CAISERDSSYNSPLHF
21	TRBJ1-4	NA	TRBV19	TRBD1	TGTGCCAGTAGTAAAAGGGCCACGATTCCGGGACAGGGGGTTTTCGGGGAAAAACTGTTTTTT	CASSKRATIPGQGVFGEKLFF
11	TRBJ1-1	NA	TRBV28	NA	TGTGCCAGCAGTGTAAACACTGAAGCTTTCTTT	CASSVNTEAFF
17	TRBJ2-1	NA	TRBV12-5	NA	TGTGCTAGTGGTTTGTTCTCCGGGACAAACACCTACAATGAGCAGTTCTTC	CASGLFSGTNTYNEQFF
14	TRBJ2-7	NA	TRBV27	TRBD1	TGTGCCAGCAGTTGGGACAGGTCGTCCTACGAGCAGTACTTC	CASSWDRSSYEQYF
13	TRBJ1-2	NA	TRBV11-3	TRBD1	TGTGCCAGCAGCTTGGGGACAGGGAATGGCTACACCTTC	CASSLGTGNGYTF
15	TRBJ1-4	NA	TRBV7-8	TRBD1	TGTGCCAGCAGTTTTACAGGGGTTACTAATGAAAAACTGTTTTTT	CASSFTGVTNEKLFF
16	TRBJ2-3	NA	TRBV4-1	TRBD2	TGCGCCAGCAGCCAAGACGGGGGGTTAAGCACAGATACGCAGTATTTT	CASSQDGGLSTDTQYF
15	TRBJ1-5	NA	TRBV27	NA	TGTGCCAGCAGTTCCCGACAGGTAGGCAATCAGCCCCAGCATTTT	CASSSRQVGNQPQHF
15	TRBJ1-2	NA	TRBV30	NA	TGTGCCTGGAGAGTCCCGACACCCGCGAACTATGGCTACACCTTC	CAWRVPTPANYGYTF
14	TRBJ2-1	NA	TRBV5-4	NA	TGTGCCAGCACCTCGGGGGTAAGAGTAAATGAGCAGTTCTTC	CASTSGVRVNEQFF
16	TRBJ2-3	NA	TRBV7-9	TRBD2	TGTGCCAGCAGCTTAGGGGGGACTAGCGGGCAAGATACGCAGTATTTT	CASSLGGTSGQDTQYF
16	TRBJ2-3	NA	TRBV4-2	NA	TGTGCCAGCAGCCAAGAGGGCTCCGGAGGTACAGATACGCAGTATTTT	CASSQEGSGGTDTQYF
15	TRBJ1-2	few	TRBV27	NA	TGTGCCAGCAGTTTAGGTCTTCCACTAAACGATGGCTACACCTTC	CASSLGLPLNDGYTF
16	TRBJ2-3	NA	TRBV7-8	NA	TGTGCCAGCAGCCCCGTAGTAGCCCTCGACGCAGATACGCAGTATTTT	CASSPVVALDADTQYF
17	TRBJ1-3	few	TRBV10-3	TRBD1	TGTGCCATCAATAAAGGGGGACAGGGGAGCTCTGGAAACACCATATATTTT	CAINKGGQGSSGNTIYF
14	TRBJ2-7	NA	TRBV28	NA	TGTGCCAGCAGTTTACGAGGGGGTGGCTACGAGCAGTACTTC	CASSLRGGGYEQYF
16	TRBJ2-5	NA	TRBV6-5	NA	TGTGCCAGCAGTTACTCGATGAGGCTAAACGGTGGGACCCAGTACTTC	CASSYSMRLNGGTQYF
16	TRBJ2-7	NA	TRBV27	TRBD2	TGTGCCAGCAGTTTCGGGAGCGGGAGGCCGCACTACGAGCAGTACTTC	CASSFGSGRPHYEQYF
12	TRBJ1-2	few	TRBV5-1	NA	TGCGCCAGCAGCTTGCAGGGCTATGGCTACACCTTC	CASSLQGYGYTF
18	TRBJ1-2	NA	TRBV10-3	NA	TGTGCCATCAGTGACCAAAGTGGACAGATCCCGACAAACTATGGCTACACCTTC	CAISDQSGQIPTNYGYTF
13	TRBJ1-2	NA	TRBV7-2	TRBD1	TGTGCCAGCAGCCTCGGGAGGGGGCCTGGCTACACCTTC	CASSLGRGPGYTF
15	TRBJ2-1	NA	TRBV9	TRBD2	TGTGCCAGCAGCGGAGCGGGAGGGGTGTGGAATGAGCAGTTCTTC	CASSGAGGVWNEQFF
14	TRBJ2-3	NA	TRBV19	NA	TGTGCCAGTACTGAGGGTAGCGGCACAGATACGCAGTATTTT	CASTEGSGTDTQYF
15	TRBJ1-2	NA	TRBV6-1	NA	TGTGCCAGCATCTTGGGACCGGCGGGGGTGTATGGCTACACCTTC	CASILGPAGVYGYTF
14	TRBJ2-7	NA	TRBV7-9	TRBD2	TGTGCCAGCAGCTCTAGCGGGAGGGTCTACGAGCAGTACTTC	CASSSSGRVYEQYF